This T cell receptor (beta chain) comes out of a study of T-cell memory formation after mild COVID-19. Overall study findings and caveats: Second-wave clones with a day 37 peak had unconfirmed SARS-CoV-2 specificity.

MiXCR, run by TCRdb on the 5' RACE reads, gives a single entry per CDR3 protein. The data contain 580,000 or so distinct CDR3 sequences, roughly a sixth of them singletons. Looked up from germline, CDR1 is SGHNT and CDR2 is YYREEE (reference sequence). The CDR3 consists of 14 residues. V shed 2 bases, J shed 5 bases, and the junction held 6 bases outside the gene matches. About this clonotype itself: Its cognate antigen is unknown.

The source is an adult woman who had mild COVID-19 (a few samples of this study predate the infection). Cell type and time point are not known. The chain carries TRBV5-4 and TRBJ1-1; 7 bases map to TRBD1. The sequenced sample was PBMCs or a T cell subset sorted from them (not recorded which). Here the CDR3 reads CASSFRQGVTEAFF. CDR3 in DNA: TGTGCCAGCAGCTTCCGCCAGGGGGTAACTGAAGCTTTCTTT.